These 19 T cell receptor beta chains came from one sample sequenced in a study of blood T cell repertoires in COVID-19. The protocol was immunoSEQ multiplex PCR, while the TCRdb copy is restricted to in-frame clones and leaves out a portion. The sample shows 200,000 to 300,000 clones, around 88% of them seen only once. Material: PBMCs or T cells enriched from blood (not recorded which). These receptors came from a woman in her forties with acute COVID-19.

Only one count was recorded for this clone. The rearrangement joins TRBV2 to TRBJ2-3, with a tentative D call TRBD2 (7 bases). There are 13 residues in the CDR3. The germline V gene encodes CDR1 SNHLY and CDR2 FYNNEI. CDR3 nucleotides: TGTGCTTCGTGGGGGGGCTTCGGAGATACGCAGTATTTT. It codes for CASWGGFGDTQYF.

This clone has only one observation. The CDR3 nucleotides read TGTGCCAGCAGCGCCGGGACACGGTCTTACGAGCAGTACGTC. Protein sequence: CASSAGTRSYEQYV. The V and J genes are TRBV11-2 and TRBJ2-7, with D possibly TRBD1 on 6 matching bases. Trimming cost V 5 bases and J 4 bases, with 15 bases left between them. The CDR3 contains 14 residues. Germline CDR1 reads SGHAT; CDR2 reads FQNNGV.

The chain joins TRBV4-3 to TRBJ1-4, with TRBD1 matching 8 bases. CDR1 is LGHNA, CDR2 YSLEER, per germline. The ends lost 1 base at V and 6 bases at J; junction bases unmatched: 7. The CDR3 length is 16 residues. The CDR3 DNA follows: TGCGCCAGCAGCCAAGGAACAGGGGGAGGCGATGAAAAACTGTTTTTT. This translates into CASSQGTGGGDEKLFF.

This clone was recorded once. This chain connects TRBV3-1 (or the pseudogene TRBV3-2) to TRBJ2-7, with 8 bases lining up with TRBD1. Losses at the gene ends were 4 bases for V and 2 bases for J; bases not matched to a gene: 4. This CDR3 is 14 amino acids long. From germline, CDR1 is LGHDT and CDR2 YNNKEL (reference sequence). Here the CDR3 DNA reads TGTGCCAGCAGCCCAAGGGACAGGCCCTACGAGCAGTACGTC. It is translated as CASSPRDRPYEQYV.

The V and J genes are TRBV12-5 and TRBJ1-1, with 8 bases lining up with TRBD1. There are 15 residues in the CDR3. Germline CDR1 LGHNT, CDR2 FRNRAP. Losses at the gene ends were 6 bases for V and 1 base for J; bases not matched to a gene: 7. CDR3 loop: CASGRGQGGNTEAFF. The DNA for the CDR3 is TGTGCTAGTGGCCGCGGACAGGGCGGGAACACTGAAGCTTTCTTT.

This clone is a singleton in its sample. The rearrangement links TRBV6-5 to TRBJ2-4; 8 bases agree with TRBD1. V dropped 3 bases and J dropped 13; count of bases not matched to a gene: 5. Germline assignment: CDR1 MNHEY and CDR2 SVGAGI. The CDR3 extends over 12 amino acids. CDR3 in DNA: TGTGCCAGCAGTTATACACAGGGGGAGCAGTACTTC. Translated: CASSYTQGEQYF.

The CDR3 region is CATSDPAQGNQPQHF. CDR3 nucleotides: TGTGCCACCAGTGACCCCGCACAGGGGAACCAGCCCCAGCATTTT. The chain links TRBV24-1 to TRBJ1-5; 7 bases agree with TRBD1. V gave up 4 bases and J gave up 7 bases; unmatched junction bases: 9. Germline CDR1 reads KGHDR; CDR2 reads SFDVKD. CDR3 length: 15 residues.

This sequence joins TRBV2 and TRBJ1-1; 7 positions agree with TRBD1. This CDR3 has 18 amino acids. V lost 0 bases to trimming and J lost 0 bases; unmatched junction nucleotides: 10. Germline V gives CDR1 SNHLY, CDR2 FYNNEI. The CDR3 DNA reads as TGTGCCAGCAGTGAAGCGCCTCCCATGGACAGGATGAACACTGAAGCTTTCTTT. Encoded protein: CASSEAPPMDRMNTEAFF.

This chain links TRBV5-8 with TRBJ1-1, with 7 nucleotides matching TRBD1. CDR1 and CDR2 (germline): SGHTS, YDEGEE. The CDR3 length is 13 residues. V was clipped by 4 bases and J by 10 bases; unmatched bases: 10. The CDR3 DNA is TGTGCCAGCAGCACCCGGGACAGCCGAACAGCTTTCTTT. Residues: CASSTRDSRTAFF.

The rearrangement links TRBV6-5 to TRBJ2-5; D remains unclear. V gave up 0 bases and J gave up 5 bases, with 10 bases separating them. CDR3 size: 14 residues. Germline loops: CDR1 MNHEY, CDR2 SVGAGI. The DNA for the CDR3 is TGTGCCAGCAGTTACTCGAATTCACGGGAGACCCAGTACTTC. It yields the protein CASSYSNSRETQYF.

This rearrangement joins TRBV2 to TRBJ1-1, with D maybe TRBD1 (6 bases). Trimming removed 2 bases from V and 7 bases from J, with 14 bases in between. CDR3 length: 14 amino acids. CDR1 is SNHLY and CDR2 is FYNNEI in the germline V gene. The DNA of the CDR3 is TGTGCCAGCAGTGAATGGGGGGGCCGGATTGAAGCTTTCTTT. Amino acid sequence: CASSEWGGRIEAFF.

The chain carries TRBV3-1 (or the pseudogene TRBV3-2) and TRBJ1-1; 7 positions agree with TRBD1. The CDR3 has 15 amino acids. Germline CDR1 and CDR2: LGHDT and YNNKEL (reference sequence). Trimming removed 1 base from V and 5 bases from J; junction bases left unmatched: 7. DNA of the CDR3: TGTGCCAGCAGCCAAGGCCAACAGGGGATGACTGAAGCTTTCTTT. Translated: CASSQGQQGMTEAFF.

The J gene is TRBJ2-1, the V gene TRBV27, with 11 bases identical to TRBD2. The CDR3 contains 15 residues. J lost 14 bases, V lost 5 bases, and 14 bases had no gene match. Germline CDR1 MNHEY, CDR2 SMNVEV (reference sequence). This chain's CDR3 is CASSPIALTSGVEFF. CDR3 in DNA: TGTGCCAGCAGTCCTATAGCTCTGACTAGCGGGGTGGAGTTCTTC.

The genes are TRBV6-2 or TRBV6-3 and TRBJ2-3, with 8 bases aligning to TRBD2. There are 17 residues in the CDR3. With V trimmed by 5 bases and J by 0 bases, 10 bases remained unmatched. The V gene's germline CDR1 is MNHEY and CDR2 SVGEGT. The CDR3 sequence is CASSTPLAGLSTDTQYF. The DNA of the CDR3 is TGTGCCAGCAGTACACCCCTAGCGGGCCTAAGCACAGATACGCAGTATTTT.

V usage is TRBV5-6 and J usage is TRBJ1-5, with 7 bases matching TRBD1. This CDR3 spans 15 amino acids. Germline V gene lookup returns CDR1 SGHDT and CDR2 YYEEEE. J lost 6 bases, V lost 4 bases, and 10 bases had no gene match. The CDR3 nucleotides read TGTGCCAGCAGCCGAGGGGGCGCGGGACCTCAGCCCCAGCATTTT. Protein product: CASSRGGAGPQPQHF.

The chain joins TRBV19 to TRBJ2-3; 9 positions match TRBD1. CDR1 is LNHDA and CDR2 is SQIVND in the germline V gene (reference sequence). The CDR3 contains 14 residues. The junction had 6 bases not matched to a gene; V was cut back by 5 bases and J by 6 bases. CDR3 coding DNA: TGTGCCAGTAGTCCACAGGGGGCGCAGGATACGCAGTATTTT. Translated: CASSPQGAQDTQYF.

The chain combines TRBV29-1 with TRBJ1-1; 7 nucleotides line up with TRBD1. Germline lookup yields CDR1 SQVTM and CDR2 ANQGSEA. This CDR3 comprises 12 residues. V lost 7 bases to trimming and J lost 1 base; unmatched junction nucleotides: 3. CDR3 DNA: TGCAGCGGTGGGACAGCGAACACTGAAGCTTTCTTT. Its protein is CSGGTANTEAFF.

Here the CDR3 DNA reads TGTGCCAGCAGTACCCCAGGGTCAGATACGCAGTATTTT. Amino acids: CASSTPGSDTQYF. The chain carries TRBV6-5 and TRBJ2-3; D possibly corresponds to TRBD1 (5 bases). Germline-derived CDR1 and CDR2 are MNHEY and SVGAGI. Trimming left V 5 bases short and J 4 bases short, with 10 bases between. The CDR3 extends over 13 amino acids.

This rearrangement joins TRBV7-2 to TRBJ1-5; 7 bases map to TRBD1. The germline V gene has CDR1 SGHTA and CDR2 FQGNSA. This CDR3 is built from 15 residues. Germline trimming cut 2 bases from V and 3 bases from J; bases unmatched to any gene: 4. The CDR3 spells CASSLYQGDNQPQHF. CDR3 in DNA: TGTGCCAGCAGCTTATACCAGGGGGACAATCAGCCCCAGCATTTT.